This entry describes one T cell receptor (beta chain). The V segment lost 6 bases and the J segment 2 bases; nucleotides outside the gene matches: 3. The CDR3 runs 13 residues. CDR1 and CDR2 from the germline V gene are KGHSH and LQKENI. Authors' analysis steps: Counts of nucleated cells, estimated from reference gene primer amplification, were obtained. Generated by immunoSEQ multiplex PCR, the TCRdb table keeps only in-frame clones and is missing some. The D gene and trimming were derived from the DNA, and the V and J assignments and clone size from that table. Here the sample spans about 150,000 clones, 65% to 85% being singletons. The source of the sample is a study of blood T cell repertoires in COVID-19. In the study overall: Donors in the United States, Italy and Spain gave samples during acute or convalescent COVID-19. Nucleic acid was either cDNA or gDNA, and it came from T cells, B-cell-depleted T cells, or PBMCs.

This sequence originates from a woman older than 75 with acute or convalescent COVID-19. The J gene is TRBJ2-7, the V gene TRBV18, with 8 bases aligning to TRBD1. What was sequenced was peripheral blood. CDR3 in amino acids: CASSSQGAYEQYF. CDR3 nucleotide sequence: TGTGCCAGCTCCTCACAGGGGGCCTACGAGCAGTACTTC.